This TCR beta chain appears in the sequencing data of a study of cytomegalovirus exposure and HLA in healthy donors. On the study more broadly: The 90 to 150 validation repertoires and the 650 to 850 first-cohort repertoires shared a platform, a later analysis reported. Notes on the study in general: Approximately 160 TCR beta chains were listed as cytomegalovirus-associated. In vitro, three CMV-associated chains proved specific for CMV antigens.

This clone occurred once. Its matching antigen is unknown. Sequencing was performed with immunoSEQ multiplex PCR; in TCRdb, only in-frame clones are kept and a portion is missing. The top ten hold 8.5% to 9.5% of the sample, which has about 140,000 clones, more than 75% seen once. The sample taken for sequencing was PBMCs. The clonotype comes from a man aged 18 to 29 in good health and CMV-seropositive.

The CDR3 bases are TGTGCCACCAGCAGAGACGCGGTATTCGTCGATCAGCCCCAGCATTTT. Protein sequence: CATSRDAVFVDQPQHF. The chain combines TRBV15 with TRBJ1-5; D unclear. Deletions cut 0 bases from V and 5 bases from J, with 14 bases between. Germline assignment: CDR1 LNHNV and CDR2 YYDKDF (reference sequence). This CDR3 has 16 residues.